A single sample is the source of the 29 T cell receptor beta chains below, sequenced in a study of human T cells and chemical hapten exposure (dated by TCRdb to about 2021). This sample's time point label indicates: pre-sensitization, week 0. Read against the paper, the sample's treatment or condition label means: therapeutic diphenylcyclopropenone sensitization with weekly scalp DPC. The method behind the library was RACE. The run used a NextSeq 500. TCRdb redid the processing of the public reads, applying fastp at Q25 and MiXCR, and retained in-frame beta chains. One record per CDR3 amino acid sequence lists the most common genes and DNA. In this sample the table shows about 380,000 distinct CDR3 sequences, approximately 5.1% of which occur a single time. Clones ranked in the top ten supply 2.5% to 3% of the sample. Here the sequenced sample was whole blood, taken in connection with sensitization to the hapten diphenylcyclopropenone (DPC). The receptors shown here come from a woman aged 45-59 years with alopecia areata. Some clones in this sample may be carry-over from other donors' samples.

This clonotype was picked up many times. This sequence joins TRBV2 and TRBJ1-2; 7 nucleotides align to TRBD1. This CDR3 contains 15 residues. Germline V gene sequence: CDR1 SNHLY, CDR2 FYNNEI. V shed 3 bases, J shed 2 bases, and the junction held 6 bases outside the gene matches. Here the CDR3 DNA reads TGTGCCAGCAGTGAGACTACAGGGGTAAACTATGGCTACACCTTC. Translating it yields CASSETTGVNYGYTF.

There are many counts of this clonotype. This sequence joins TRBV4-3 and TRBJ1-5, with unresolved D. The length of the CDR3 is 15 residues. CDR1 is LGHNA and CDR2 is YSLEER in the germline V gene. The V end lost 0 bases, the J end lost 0 bases, and 6 bases lay between the germline ends. The CDR3 sequence is CASSQDGNSNQPQHF. The CDR3 region has the DNA TGCGCCAGCAGCCAAGACGGGAATAGCAATCAGCCCCAGCATTTT.

This clonotype was observed a few times. The rearrangement links TRBV4-2 to TRBJ2-2; 10 bases map to TRBD1. Germline V lookup: CDR1 LGHNA, CDR2 YNFKEQ. The V gene end was trimmed by 4 bases and the J gene end by 0 bases; junction bases not matched to a gene: 11. The CDR3 contains 19 residues. CDR3 amino acids: CASSPGQGFMGPNTGELFF. The CDR3, as DNA: TGTGCCAGCAGCCCGGGACAGGGGTTTATGGGTCCGAACACCGGGGAGCTGTTTTTT.

This clonotype was recorded many times. This chain joins TRBV4-3 and TRBJ2-5; 7 bases map to TRBD1. The CDR3 is 13 amino acids. V shed 4 bases and J 2 bases; nucleotides not matched to a gene: 1. Germline values: CDR1 LGHNA, CDR2 YSLEER. The DNA of the CDR3 is TGCGCCAGCAGCCGACAGGGACAAGAGACCCAGTACTTC. Its protein is CASSRQGQETQYF.

This clonotype was seen a few times. The chain has TRBV4-1 and TRBJ1-5; 10 bases fit TRBD1. The CDR3 contains 14 residues. J was trimmed by 4 bases and V by 6 bases; bases with no gene match: 3. Germline values: CDR1 MGHRA, CDR2 YSYEKL. DNA of the CDR3: TGCGCCAGCAGGCGACAGGGGGCGAATCAGCCCCAGCATTTT. This encodes CASRRQGANQPQHF.

This clonotype was found a few times. This chain links TRBV20-1 with TRBJ1-5; 7 bases align to TRBD1. V was clipped by 5 bases and J by 2 bases; unmatched bases: 6. CDR3 size: 14 residues. Germline assignment: CDR1 DFQATT and CDR2 SNEGSKA (reference sequence). CDR3 residues: CSAGSGGGNQPQHF. For the CDR3, the DNA is TGCAGTGCTGGTTCAGGGGGGGGCAATCAGCCCCAGCATTTT.

This rearrangement joins TRBV12-3 or TRBV12-4 to TRBJ1-2; D gene unclear. The CDR3 has 13 residues. Trimming took 4 bases from V and 9 from J, leaving 15 bases between them. The CDR3 spells CASSSAGPESYTF. CDR3 sequence (DNA): TGTGCCAGCAGTTCAGCCGGGCCGGAGAGCTACACCTTC.

This clonotype was observed many times. V usage is TRBV6-5 and J usage is TRBJ2-7; D possibly uses TRBD1 or TRBD2 (6 bases each). V lost 0 bases to trimming and J lost 5 bases, with 14 bases between them. Germline CDR1 is MNHEY and CDR2 is SVGAGI. The CDR3 loop spans 15 amino acids. The CDR3 DNA sequence: TGTGCCAGCAGTTACTCGATCAGGGGAGGAAACGAGCAGTACTTC. As protein: CASSYSIRGGNEQYF.

V gene TRBV20-1 combines with J gene TRBJ1-1, with unresolved D. Trimming shortened V by 1 base and J by 1 base, and 13 bases separated the two germline ends. CDR1 is DFQATT and CDR2 is SNEGSKA in the germline V gene (reference sequence). The CDR3 runs to 15 residues. The CDR3 nucleotides are TGCAGTGCTAGAGGGCGTACTAATCGGAACACTGAAGCTTTCTTT. The encoded protein is CSARGRTNRNTEAFF.

About this clonotype: Just one base apart from a much larger clone, this may be a read error. The V gene is TRBV12-3 or TRBV12-4, the J gene TRBJ2-2; D perhaps matches TRBD2 (5 bases). Deletions cut 6 bases from V and 5 bases from J, with 7 bases between. This CDR3 comprises 12 residues. CDR3 nucleotide sequence: TGTGCCAGCAGCCGGAGGACCGGGGAGCTGTTTTTT. Its protein product is CASSRRTGELFF.

This clonotype was counted at least ten times. The chain is built from TRBV20-1 and TRBJ1-5; D is ambiguous. Germline CDR1 is DFQATT and CDR2 is SNEGSKA (reference sequence). This CDR3 spans 16 amino acids. V dropped 1 base and J dropped 0 bases, with 13 bases sitting between them. This CDR3 reads CSARVNERASNQPQHF. The CDR3, as DNA: TGCAGTGCTAGAGTAAATGAAAGGGCTAGCAATCAGCCCCAGCATTTT.

V and J are TRBV10-3 and TRBJ2-1; maybe TRBD2 (6 bases). The CDR3 is 14 amino acids. Germline V lookup: CDR1 ENHRY, CDR2 SYGVKD. V lost 8 bases, J lost 1 base, and 12 bases lay in between. The CDR3 region is CAIGTRESYNEQFF. The DNA for the CDR3 is TGTGCCATCGGGACTCGGGAGTCCTACAATGAGCAGTTCTTC.

This clonotype was counted many times. J is TRBJ1-4 and V is TRBV20-1, with TRBD1 matching over 8 bases. Germline trimming cut 4 bases from V and 4 bases from J; bases unmatched to any gene: 5. The CDR3 sequence is 14 residues long. Germline CDR1 DFQATT, CDR2 SNEGSKA (reference sequence). As DNA, the CDR3 is TGCAGTGCTACCGGGACAGGCGTTAATGAAAAACTGTTTTTT. Its translation is CSATGTGVNEKLFF.

This clonotype has at least ten counts. This chain links TRBV6-1 with TRBJ1-5, with no clear D. The germline gives CDR1 MNHNS, CDR2 SASEGT. The CDR3 is 12 residues long. V lost 5 bases and J 15 bases, leaving 17 bases between the germline ends. For the CDR3, the DNA is TGTGCCAGCAGTTCCAAGCGCGGGATAATGCATTTT. This sequence encodes CASSSKRGIMHF.

J is TRBJ1-1 and V is TRBV5-1, with D possibly TRBD1 on 5 matching bases. This CDR3 has 13 residues. Germline V gene lookup returns CDR1 SGHRS and CDR2 YFSETQ. V was pared by 4 bases and J by 9 bases, with 16 bases between. In DNA form, the CDR3 reads TGCGCCAGCAGCCTATCATCAGGGACCCAAGCTTTCTTT. It translates to CASSLSSGTQAFF. The variable domain in full, completed from reference TRBV5-1 and TRBJ1-1, reads KAGVTQTPRYLIKTRGQQVTLSCSPISGHRSVSWYQQTPGQGLQFLFEYFSETQRNKGNFPGRFSGRQFSNSRSEMNVSTLELGDSALYLCASSLSSGTQAFFGQGTRLTVV.

V and J are TRBV20-1 and TRBJ1-6; D gene unclear. From germline, CDR1 is DFQATT and CDR2 SNEGSKA (reference sequence). V lost 0 bases and J 0 bases, leaving 9 bases between the germline ends. CDR3 length: 16 residues. The CDR3 DNA is TGCAGTGCTAGAGAGCCAGCGAGCTCCTATAATTCACCCCTCCACTTT. This translates into CSAREPASSYNSPLHF.

The chain links TRBV11-2 to TRBJ1-1; the D is unclear. Germline V gene sequence: CDR1 SGHAT, CDR2 FQNNGV. Trimming took 3 bases from V and 3 from J, leaving 17 bases between them. This CDR3 is built from 16 residues. The CDR3 DNA reads TGTGCCAGCAGCTTCGTCTGGGCAGAGATAGACACTGAAGCTTTCTTT. This encodes CASSFVWAEIDTEAFF.

This clonotype was picked up one time. A read error may explain this, as a much larger clone is one base away. The gene calls are TRBV10-3 and TRBJ2-7; D is unclear. V dropped 2 bases and J dropped 6 bases, with 14 bases sitting between them. This CDR3 is built from 14 residues. Germline V gene lookup returns CDR1 ENHRY and CDR2 SYGVKD. CDR3 sequence (DNA): TGTGCCATCAGTGAGGTGGTCCATCCCCTCGAGCAGTACTTC. As protein: CAISEVVHPLEQYF.

This clonotype was counted ten times or more. V usage is TRBV15 and J usage is TRBJ2-7; the D gene is possibly TRBD1 (5 bases). CDR1 is LNHNV and CDR2 is YYDKDF in the germline V gene (reference sequence). The CDR3 has 14 amino acids. Trimming stripped 0 bases from V and 7 bases from J, with 13 bases between. The CDR3 DNA reads as TGTGCCACCAGCAGAGAATACCAGGGTGGGGAGCAGTACTTC. Residues: CATSREYQGGEQYF.

This clonotype showed up just a few times. The rearrangement uses TRBV7-2 and TRBJ2-7; D may be TRBD1 or TRBD2 (5 bases each). Trimming removed 1 base at V and 6 bases at J, with 13 bases between. The CDR3 extends over 14 amino acids. CDR1 is SGHTA and CDR2 is FQGNSA in the germline V gene. DNA of the CDR3: TGTGCCAGCAGCTTAGAAGTGGGGGTGGTCGAGCAGTACTTC. Its translation: CASSLEVGVVEQYF.

This clonotype was seen many times. This chain connects TRBV11-2 to TRBJ2-1; unclear D gene. The CDR3 length is 12 residues. The V end was cut by 5 bases, the J end by 12 bases, with 14 bases between. Germline-derived CDR1 and CDR2 are SGHAT and FQNNGV. The CDR3 DNA reads TGTGCCAGCAGCCTGCTGGCTTTGCCGCAGTTCTTC. It is translated as CASSLLALPQFF.

This clonotype was observed a handful of times. The V call is TRBV10-3, the J call TRBJ2-5; D call uncertain. CDR1 ENHRY and CDR2 SYGVKD come from the germline V gene. CDR3 length equals 12 residues. V was clipped by 6 bases and J by 5 bases, with 10 bases between them. CDR3 sequence (DNA): TGTGCCATCAGCTCCGACGGTGAGACCCAGTACTTC. It yields the protein CAISSDGETQYF.

The gene calls are TRBV12-3 or TRBV12-4 and TRBJ2-1, with a tentative D call TRBD2 (6 bases). The CDR3 spans 13 residues. V dropped 8 bases and J dropped 9 bases, with 17 bases sitting between them. CDR3 sequence: CASAPGKAGEQFF. CDR3 nucleotide sequence: TGTGCCAGCGCGCCCGGAAAAGCGGGTGAGCAGTTCTTC.

The chain combines TRBV6-4 with TRBJ2-4; weak D call: TRBD2 (5 bases). V was trimmed by 0 bases and J by 1 base, leaving 10 bases between them. CDR1 is MRHNA and CDR2 is SNTAGT in the germline V gene. This CDR3 has 16 residues. The DNA for the CDR3 is TGTGCCAGCAGTGACTCTGGACTTTCGGCCAAAAACATTCAGTACTTC. Amino acid sequence: CASSDSGLSAKNIQYF.

The sample holds many counts of this clonotype. J is TRBJ2-2 and V is TRBV7-2, with 8 bases matching TRBD1. This CDR3 is 15 amino acids long. Germline V lookup: CDR1 SGHTA, CDR2 FQGNSA. After removal of 3 bases from V and 7 bases from J, the junction contained 7 bases not matched to a gene. CDR3 amino acids: CASSFRGPALGELFF. Here the CDR3 DNA reads TGTGCCAGCAGCTTCAGGGGGCCGGCTCTCGGGGAGCTGTTTTTT.

Worth noting for this clonotype: A clone one base away is much larger, so this may be a read error. The chain carries TRBV2 and TRBJ1-4, with TRBD1 matching over 8 bases. This CDR3 is 15 amino acids long. Germline V gene lookup returns CDR1 SNHLY and CDR2 FYNNEI. The CDR3 region is CACSEWDRTNEKLFF. The CDR3 coding sequence is TGTGCCTGCAGTGAATGGGACAGGACTAATGAAAAACTGTTTTTT.

This clonotype was picked up many times. The chain uses TRBV12-3 or TRBV12-4 and TRBJ2-1; TRBD2 agrees at 7 bases. The ends lost 5 bases at V and 3 bases at J; junction bases unmatched: 10. The CDR3 contains 16 residues. The DNA of the CDR3 is TGTGCCAGCAGTAACCTAGCGGAGGGGATCTACAATGAGCAGTTCTTC. Its protein product is CASSNLAEGIYNEQFF.

This clonotype was recorded at least ten times. The chain carries TRBV9 and TRBJ1-1; D unclear. The CDR3 loop spans 15 amino acids. Germline V CDR1 and CDR2: SGDLS, YYNGEE. Trimming took 3 bases from V and 2 from J, leaving 14 bases between them. This CDR3 reads CASSGPTAINTEAFF. The DNA for the CDR3 is TGTGCCAGCAGCGGCCCGACGGCTATCAACACTGAAGCTTTCTTT.

This clonotype has at least ten counts. The chain couples TRBV7-2 to TRBJ1-1; no reliable D call. Trimming stripped 0 bases from V and 4 bases from J, with 9 bases between. Germline assignment: CDR1 SGHTA and CDR2 FQGNSA. CDR3 length: 14 amino acids. The CDR3 is CASSLAPRVTEAFF. In nucleotides, the CDR3 is TGTGCCAGCAGCTTAGCTCCACGGGTCACTGAAGCTTTCTTT.